The clone carrying this T cell receptor (beta chain) appeared a few times. What it recognizes is unknown. These data come from a study of T cells in narcolepsy. General study results and limits: Comparing one patient's CSF and blood CD4+ clonotypes highlighted HCRT- and TRIB2-specific autoreactive clonotypes. In some patient and control memory CD4+ samples, autoreactive clones were absent.

The germline V gene has CDR1 SNHLY and CDR2 FYNNEI. This CDR3 has 11 residues. V lost 7 bases, J lost 11 bases, and 14 bases lay in between. Sequencing used immunoSEQ multiplex PCR; TCRdb keeps in-frame clones, though not all of them. The sample has 28,000 or so clones, roughly 86% seen once; the top ten hold around 1.1%. The rearrangement uses TRBV2 and TRBJ1-1; possibly TRBD1 for D (5 bases). This receptor was taken from a human donor with narcolepsy. Material: CD45RA- memory CD4+ T cells from PBMCs. CDR3 residues: CASMMVREAFF. The CDR3 nucleotides read TGTGCCAGCATGATGGTCAGGGAGGCTTTCTTT.